This is a list of T cell receptor beta chains from one sample in a study of T-cell memory formation after mild COVID-19. TCRdb recomputed calls from the 5' RACE reads with MiXCR, one row per CDR3 protein. The sample carries 410,000 or so distinct CDR3 sequences, under 25% recorded once. The specimen sequenced was PBMCs or a T cell subset sorted from them (not recorded which). Receptor source: an adult woman who had mild COVID-19 (a few samples of this study predate the infection). Cell type and time point are not known. CDR3s include the opening cysteine and the closing phenylalanine or tryptophan. A D gene is named only where the DNA matches it firmly. Clone sizes are given selectively: once, few, many, or a class where the clone is expanded.

V	size	D	J	CDR3	DNA
TRBV5-1	many	.	TRBJ2-5	CASSPVGSPETQYF	TGCGCCAGCAGCCCTGTCGGCAGCCCAGAGACCCAGTACTTC
TRBV5-1	few	TRBD2	TRBJ2-3	CASSFRRQGLAGSSADTQYF	TGCGCCAGCAGCTTCCGGCGACAGGGACTAGCGGGATCGAGCGCAGATACGCAGTATTTT
TRBV27	few	TRBD1	TRBJ2-3	CASSLTGGSQYTQYF	TGTGCCAGCAGTTTGACAGGGGGTTCGCAATATACGCAGTATTTT
TRBV15	.	.	TRBJ2-4	CATSSWGEAKNIQYF	TGTGCCACCAGCAGTTGGGGCGAAGCCAAAAACATTCAGTACTTC
TRBV7-6	few	.	TRBJ1-4	CASSSGALRDKYEKLFF	TGTGCCAGCAGCTCCGGGGCTCTTCGGGACAAGTATGAAAAACTGTTTTTT
TRBV11-2	.	TRBD2	TRBJ2-3	CASSLGTSGNTDTQYF	TGTGCCAGCAGCTTAGGGACTAGCGGGAACACAGATACGCAGTATTTT
TRBV12-3/TRBV12-4	few	TRBD2	TRBJ2-3	CASSGILAGGPLDTQYF	TGTGCCAGCAGTGGAATACTAGCGGGGGGGCCATTAGATACGCAGTATTTT
TRBV30	few	.	TRBJ2-3	CAWSVGPSTDTQYF	TGTGCCTGGAGTGTTGGTCCTAGCACAGATACGCAGTATTTT
TRBV7-2	.	TRBD1	TRBJ2-6	CASRDPGTGPSGANVLTF	TGTGCCAGCAGGGATCCCGGGACAGGGCCCTCTGGGGCCAACGTCCTGACTTTC
TRBV11-2	.	.	TRBJ2-1	CASSPALGSYNEQFF	TGTGCCAGCAGCCCGGCTCTCGGTTCCTACAATGAGCAGTTCTTC
TRBV5-1	.	.	TRBJ2-5	CASSTPKGDPSQETQYF	TGCGCCAGCAGTACCCCAAAGGGTGATCCCTCACAAGAGACCCAGTACTTC
TRBV4-3	.	TRBD2	TRBJ2-1	CASSQRAGTSGLNEQFF	TGCGCCAGCAGCCAAAGAGCCGGGACTAGCGGGTTAAATGAGCAGTTCTTC
TRBV12-3/TRBV12-4	few	.	TRBJ1-1	CASLRNTEAFF	TGTGCCAGCTTGAGGAACACTGAAGCTTTCTTT
TRBV12-3/TRBV12-4	few	TRBD2	TRBJ2-3	CASRTPGLAQYF	TGTGCCAGCAGAACTCCGGGACTAGCGCAGTATTTT
TRBV7-9	few	.	TRBJ1-1	CASSLIFPEGTEAFF	TGTGCCAGCAGCTTAATCTTCCCCGAGGGCACTGAAGCTTTCTTT
TRBV6-5	.	.	TRBJ2-5	CASSYSGGGGGETQYF	TGTGCCAGCAGTTACTCGGGAGGGGGCGGTGGGGAGACCCAGTACTTC